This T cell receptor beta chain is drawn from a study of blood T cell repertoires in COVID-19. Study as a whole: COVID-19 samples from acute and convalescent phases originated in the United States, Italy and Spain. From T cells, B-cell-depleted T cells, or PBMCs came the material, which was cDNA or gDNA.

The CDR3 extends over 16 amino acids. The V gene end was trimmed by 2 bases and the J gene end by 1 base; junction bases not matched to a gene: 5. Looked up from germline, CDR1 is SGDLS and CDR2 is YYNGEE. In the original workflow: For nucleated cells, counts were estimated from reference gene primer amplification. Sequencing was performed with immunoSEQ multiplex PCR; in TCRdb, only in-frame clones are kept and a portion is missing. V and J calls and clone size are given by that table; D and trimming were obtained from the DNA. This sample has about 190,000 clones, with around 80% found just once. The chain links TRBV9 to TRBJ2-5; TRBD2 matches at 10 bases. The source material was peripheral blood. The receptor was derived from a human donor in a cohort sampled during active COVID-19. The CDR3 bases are TGTGCCAGCAGCGTGGGAGCGGGAGGGATCCAAGAGACCCAGTACTTC. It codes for CASSVGAGGIQETQYF.